This TCR beta chain was recovered during a study of identical twins (dated by TCRdb to about 2016). Context from the whole study: To test whether fetal clonotypes persist, the study used deep sequencing on TCR alpha and beta repertoires from monozygotic twins, unrelated adults of various ages, and cord blood. To rule out contamination, the twin experiments were replicated at different times with different library preparation protocols.

Notes on this clonotype: It lacks a known antigen. Per-nucleotide qualities are absent, and no much larger clonotype sits a single base away.

Trimming at the junction amounts to 0 bases on V and 3 bases on J, and the germline ends lie 8 bases apart. Counted from cysteine to phenylalanine, this CDR3 has 14 amino acids. The entry retains the CDR3 DNA only, 42 bases that are in frame from base 1. CDR1 is given as MGHRA and CDR2 as YSYEKL, both from the germline V gene. Every donor was a healthy Caucasian. The twin cohort comprised three pairs of female monozygotic twins, all aged about 18 to 30 years. The RNA used for TCR libraries was isolated from peripheral blood mononuclear cells. The library was generated by 5' RACE. This sample was sequenced with an Illumina HiSeq 2000. Template switching added a universal primer binding site, and the final cDNA carried a unique molecular identifier that allowed TCR cDNA molecules to be counted accurately. First-strand cDNA for TCR alpha and beta chains was synthesized from specific primers in the conserved constant-segment region. To control for contamination, every cDNA library carried two barcodes: a SMART-Mk sample barcode plus Illumina barcodes. Two successive PCR steps introduced TruSeq adapter sequences along with Illumina sample barcodes. TCR alpha and beta cDNA libraries were sequenced on the Illumina HiSeq platform with custom primers. For the original study's pipeline: Unique molecular identifiers were extracted from raw reads with MiGEC, and CDR3 positions were determined with MiXCR. For each individual, recombination models were inferred using an EM algorithm with the repgenHMM and IGoR tools. The analysis of shared clonotypes was done with the tcR package in R, with sharing normalized by the product of cloneset sizes. Out-of-frame nonproductive sequences were analyzed to study raw recombination free of thymic and clonal selection effects. TCRdb reanalyzed the raw reads on its own, using fastp at Q25 for trimming and MiXCR for clone calling, and kept in-frame beta chains. For every CDR3 protein sequence, its rows merge into one entry that carries the most common genes and DNA. TCRdb assigned the V and J calls; the authors' analysis was not used. The sample contains about 810,000 distinct CDR3 sequences, 9% to 15% of them found a single time. The ten biggest clones cover 1.5% to 2% of the sample.

Paper-wide results and their limitations: Recombination models systematically underestimated out-of-frame TCR alpha sharing in monozygotic twins but agreed with sharing between unrelated individuals. In beta out-of-frame sequences, excess twin sharing was weaker, because having fewer shared sequences lowered the signal-to-noise ratio. Invariant T cells such as MAIT and iNKT could partly confound zero-insertion analyses, although diverse VJ usage argued against such confounding for most clonotypes. Abundant cord blood beta clonotypes carried fewer insertions; young adult naive repertoires showed a weaker similar trend, while memory repertoires showed none. Conclusions relied on cross-sectional statistical analysis, since the same donors could not be followed over many years. Compared with coincidental sharing between unrelated individuals, an excess of low generation-probability sequences was observed among out-of-frame TCR alpha sequences shared between twins.

A further study also used this sample, focusing on yellow fever vaccine responses in identical twins. The second study's paper adds: The authors reported that the T cell response to vaccination in identical twins appeared partly convergent and partly personalized. Focusing on identical twins, the study followed the T cell clones that responded to the vaccine, and did so with precision.

In this chain, TRBV4-1 is recombined with TRBJ1-2; there is no confident call for the D gene. The receptor was derived from a woman between 18 and 30 years old in good health. The sequencing input was PBMCs. In nucleotides, the sequence is TGCGCCAGCAGCCAAGACGCCGGACACTATGGCTACACCTTC. It translates to CASSQDAGHYGYTF.